The 2 T cell receptor beta chains listed next were all sequenced from one sample in a study of cytomegalovirus exposure and HLA in healthy donors. The study ran its PCR with 60 Vbeta and 13 Jbeta primers. Generated by immunoSEQ multiplex PCR, the TCRdb table keeps only in-frame clones and is missing some. The table has approximately 79,000 clones, approximately 74% seen once; the top ten hold over 7.5%. The sample comprised PBMCs. These receptors originate from a man aged 40-49 years in good health and CMV-seropositive.

The chain couples TRBV11-3 to TRBJ2-5; unclear D gene. This CDR3 has 12 residues. The V and J ends lost 1 base and 3 bases respectively, with 3 bases between them. The germline gives CDR1 SGHNT, CDR2 YENEEA. The CDR3 nucleotides are TGTGCCAGCAGCTTAGGAGAAGAGACCCAGTACTTC. This encodes CASSLGEETQYF.

The chain links TRBV30 to TRBJ2-5; 12 bases agree with TRBD1. J gave up 5 bases and V 0 bases, and 10 bases lay outside the gene matches. Germline V CDR1 and CDR2: GTSNPN, SVGIG (reference sequence). This CDR3 is 17 amino acids long. The CDR3: CAWSVKIVGTGGETQYF. CDR3 DNA sequence: TGTGCCTGGAGTGTAAAAATCGTAGGGACAGGGGGCGAGACCCAGTACTTC. Full variable domain (missing parts from reference TRBV30 and TRBJ2-5): SQTIHQWPATLVQPVGSPLSLECTVEGTSNPNLYWYRQAAGRGLQLLFYSVGIGQISSEVPQNLSASRPQDRQFILSSKKLLLSDSGFYLCAWSVKIVGTGGETQYFGPGTRLLVL.